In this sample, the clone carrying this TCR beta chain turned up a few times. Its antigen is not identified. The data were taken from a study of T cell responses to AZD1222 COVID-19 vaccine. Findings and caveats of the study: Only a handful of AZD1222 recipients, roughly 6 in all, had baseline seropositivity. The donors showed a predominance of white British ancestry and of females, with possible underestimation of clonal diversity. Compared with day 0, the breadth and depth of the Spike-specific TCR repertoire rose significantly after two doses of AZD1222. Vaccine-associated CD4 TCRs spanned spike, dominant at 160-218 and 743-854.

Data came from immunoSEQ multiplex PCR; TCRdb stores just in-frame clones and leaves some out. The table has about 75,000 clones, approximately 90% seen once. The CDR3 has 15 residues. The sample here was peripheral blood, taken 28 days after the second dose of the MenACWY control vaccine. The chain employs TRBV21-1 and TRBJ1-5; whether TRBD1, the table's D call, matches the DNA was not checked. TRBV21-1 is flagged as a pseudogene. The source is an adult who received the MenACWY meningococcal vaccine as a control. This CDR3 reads CASSIGQGCNQPQHF. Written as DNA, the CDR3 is TGTGCCAGCAGCATTGGACAGGGGTGCAATCAGCCCCAGCATTTT.